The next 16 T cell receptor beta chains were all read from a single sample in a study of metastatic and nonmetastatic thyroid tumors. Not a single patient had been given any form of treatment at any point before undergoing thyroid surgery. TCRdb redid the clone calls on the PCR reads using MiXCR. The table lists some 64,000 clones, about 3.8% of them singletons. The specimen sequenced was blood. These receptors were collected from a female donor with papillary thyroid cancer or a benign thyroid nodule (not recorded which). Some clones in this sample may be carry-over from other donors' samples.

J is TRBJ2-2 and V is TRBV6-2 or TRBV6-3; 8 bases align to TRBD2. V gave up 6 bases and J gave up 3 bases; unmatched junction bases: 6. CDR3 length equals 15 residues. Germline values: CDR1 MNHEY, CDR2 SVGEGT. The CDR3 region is CASSALAGDTGELFF. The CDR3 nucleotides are TGTGCCAGCAGCGCTCTAGCGGGTGACACCGGGGAGCTGTTTTTT.

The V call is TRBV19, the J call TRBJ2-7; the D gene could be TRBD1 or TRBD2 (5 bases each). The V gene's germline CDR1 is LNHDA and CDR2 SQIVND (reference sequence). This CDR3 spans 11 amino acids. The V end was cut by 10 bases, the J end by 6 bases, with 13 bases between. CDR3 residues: CAIGTHCEQYF. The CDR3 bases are TGTGCCATCGGGACCCATTGCGAGCAGTACTTC.

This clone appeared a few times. CDR3 DNA: TGCGCCAGCAGCTTGATAATCGGGGGGGACACTGAAGCTTTCTTT. Translating it yields CASSLIIGGDTEAFF. This chain uses TRBV5-1 with TRBJ1-1; TRBD1 might be the D (5 bases). V was trimmed by 1 base and J by 3 bases, leaving 13 bases between them. Germline V gene sequence: CDR1 SGHRS, CDR2 YFSETQ. This CDR3 has 15 amino acids. Variable domain in full (rest from reference TRBV5-1 and TRBJ1-1): KAGVTQTPRYLIKTRGQQVTLSCSPISGHRSVSWYQQTPGQGLQFLFEYFSETQRNKGNFPGRFSGRQFSNSRSEMNVSTLELGDSALYLCASSLIIGGDTEAFFGQGTRLTVV.

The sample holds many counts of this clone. CDR3 nucleotide sequence: TGTGCCAGCAGTTATTTCGGTCGTCTGGGACCGAACACTGAAGCTTTCTTT. Residues: CASSYFGRLGPNTEAFF. The genes are TRBV6-1 and TRBJ1-1; maybe TRBD1 (5 bases). This CDR3 spans 17 amino acids. Germline assignment: CDR1 MNHNS and CDR2 SASEGT. Trimming cost V 5 bases and J 1 base, with 20 bases left between them.

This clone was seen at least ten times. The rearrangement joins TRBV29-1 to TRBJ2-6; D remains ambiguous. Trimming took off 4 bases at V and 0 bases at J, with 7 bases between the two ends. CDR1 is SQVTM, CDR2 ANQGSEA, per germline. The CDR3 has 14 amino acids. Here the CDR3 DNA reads TGCAGCGTTGTGGCCCACTCTGGGGCCAACGTCCTGACTTTC. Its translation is CSVVAHSGANVLTF.

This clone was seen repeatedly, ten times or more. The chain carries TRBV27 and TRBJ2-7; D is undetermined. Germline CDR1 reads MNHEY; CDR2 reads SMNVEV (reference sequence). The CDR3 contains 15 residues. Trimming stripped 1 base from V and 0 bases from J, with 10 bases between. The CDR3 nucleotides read TGTGCCAGCAGTTTATTCCTGTCCCTCTCCTACGAGCAGTACTTC. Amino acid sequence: CASSLFLSLSYEQYF.

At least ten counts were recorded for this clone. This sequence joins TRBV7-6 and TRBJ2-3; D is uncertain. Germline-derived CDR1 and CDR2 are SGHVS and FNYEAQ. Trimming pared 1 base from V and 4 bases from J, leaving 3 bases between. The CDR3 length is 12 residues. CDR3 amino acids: CASSLVPDTQYF. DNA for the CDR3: TGTGCCAGCAGCTTAGTGCCAGATACGCAGTATTTT.

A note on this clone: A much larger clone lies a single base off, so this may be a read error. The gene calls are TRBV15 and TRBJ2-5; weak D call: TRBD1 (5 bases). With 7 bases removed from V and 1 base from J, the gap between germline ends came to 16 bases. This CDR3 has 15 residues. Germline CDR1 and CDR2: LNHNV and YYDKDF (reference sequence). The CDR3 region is CATIPWTSVQETQYF. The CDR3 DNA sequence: TGTGCCACCATACCATGGACATCAGTCCAAGAGACCCAGTACTTC.

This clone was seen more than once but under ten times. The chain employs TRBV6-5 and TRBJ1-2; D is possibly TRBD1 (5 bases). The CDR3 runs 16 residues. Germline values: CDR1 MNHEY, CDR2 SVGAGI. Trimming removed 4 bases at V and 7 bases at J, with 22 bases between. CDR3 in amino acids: CASSFRAGCTFGGYTF. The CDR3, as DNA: TGTGCCAGCAGTTTTAGGGCAGGGTGCACTTTTGGTGGCTACACCTTC.

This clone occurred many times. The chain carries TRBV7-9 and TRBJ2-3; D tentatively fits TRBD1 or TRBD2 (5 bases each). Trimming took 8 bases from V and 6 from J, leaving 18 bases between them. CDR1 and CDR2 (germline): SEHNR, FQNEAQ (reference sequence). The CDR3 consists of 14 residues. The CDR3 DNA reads TGTGCCAGCCGCCGGGACGGAGGACTTGATACGCAGTATTTT. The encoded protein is CASRRDGGLDTQYF.

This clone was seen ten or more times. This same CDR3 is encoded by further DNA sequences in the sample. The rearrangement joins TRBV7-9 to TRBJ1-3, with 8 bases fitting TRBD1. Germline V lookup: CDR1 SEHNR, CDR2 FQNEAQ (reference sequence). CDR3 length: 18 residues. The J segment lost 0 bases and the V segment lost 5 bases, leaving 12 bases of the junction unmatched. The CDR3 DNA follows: TGTGCCAGCAGCCCTAGGACAGGGTGGGAAAGCTCTGGAAACACCATATATTTT. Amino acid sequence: CASSPRTGWESSGNTIYF.

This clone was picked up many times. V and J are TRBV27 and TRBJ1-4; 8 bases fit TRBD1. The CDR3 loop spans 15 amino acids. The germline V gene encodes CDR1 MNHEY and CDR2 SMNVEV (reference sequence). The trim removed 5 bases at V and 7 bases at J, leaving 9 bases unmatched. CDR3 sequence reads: CASSGLTGEGEKLFF. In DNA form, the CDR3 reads TGTGCCAGCAGTGGCCTGACAGGGGAAGGTGAAAAACTGTTTTTT. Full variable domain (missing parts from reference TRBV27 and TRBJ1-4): EAQVTQNPRYLITVTGKKLTVTCSQNMNHEYMSWYRQDPGLGLRQIYYSMNVEVTDKGDVPEGYKVSRKEKRNFPLILESPSPNQTSLYFCASSGLTGEGEKLFFGSGTQLSVL.

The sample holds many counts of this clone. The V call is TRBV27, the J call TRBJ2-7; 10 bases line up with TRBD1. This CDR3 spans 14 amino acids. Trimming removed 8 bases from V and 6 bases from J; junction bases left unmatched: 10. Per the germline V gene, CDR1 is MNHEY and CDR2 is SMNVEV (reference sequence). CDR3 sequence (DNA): TGTGCCAGCCGACAGGGGGCGTCAAGATCCGAGCAGTACTTC. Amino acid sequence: CASRQGASRSEQYF.

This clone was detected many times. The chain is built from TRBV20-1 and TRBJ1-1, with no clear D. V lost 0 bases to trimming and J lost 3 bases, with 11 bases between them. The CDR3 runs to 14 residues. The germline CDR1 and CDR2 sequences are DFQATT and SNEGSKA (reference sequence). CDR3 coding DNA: TGCAGTGCTAGAGAAGGAGGGAGGTACACTGAAGCTTTCTTT. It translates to CSAREGGRYTEAFF.

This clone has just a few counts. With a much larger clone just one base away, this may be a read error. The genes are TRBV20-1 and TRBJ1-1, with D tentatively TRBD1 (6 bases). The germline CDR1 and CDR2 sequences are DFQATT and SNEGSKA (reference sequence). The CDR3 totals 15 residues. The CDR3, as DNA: TGCAGTGCTAGAGGTGGCCTAGCACAGGGCACTGAATCTTTCTTT. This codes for CSARGGLAQGTESFF.

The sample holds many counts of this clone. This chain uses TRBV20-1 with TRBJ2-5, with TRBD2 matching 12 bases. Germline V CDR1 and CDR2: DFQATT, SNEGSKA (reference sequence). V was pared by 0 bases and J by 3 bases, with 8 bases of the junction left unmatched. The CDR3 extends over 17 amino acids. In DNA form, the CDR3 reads TGCAGTGCTAGAGATCCCCTAGGACTAGCGGGGAAAGAGACCCAGTACTTC. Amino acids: CSARDPLGLAGKETQYF.